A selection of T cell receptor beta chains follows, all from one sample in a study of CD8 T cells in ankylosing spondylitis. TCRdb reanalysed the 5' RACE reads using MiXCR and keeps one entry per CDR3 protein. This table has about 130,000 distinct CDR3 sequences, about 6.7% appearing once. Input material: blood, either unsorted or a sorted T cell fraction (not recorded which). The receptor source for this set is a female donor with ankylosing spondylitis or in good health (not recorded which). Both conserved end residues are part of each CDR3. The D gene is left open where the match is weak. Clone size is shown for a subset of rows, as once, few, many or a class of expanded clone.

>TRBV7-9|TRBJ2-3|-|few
TGTGCCAGCAGCGTCGACAGCGTAAGCACAGATACGCAGTATTTT
CASSVDSVSTDTQYF
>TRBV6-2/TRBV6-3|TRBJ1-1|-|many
TGTGCCAGCAGCTTTACGATTACTGACGGTGCGAACACTGAAGCTTTCTTT
CASSFTITDGANTEAFF
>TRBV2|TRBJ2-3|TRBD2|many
TGTGCCAGCACCGTCGGGACTAGAACAGATACGCAGTATTTT
CASTVGTRTDTQYF
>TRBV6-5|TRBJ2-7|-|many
TGTGCCAGCAGTTACAGGGGATCCAGCTACGAGCAGTACTTC
CASSYRGSSYEQYF
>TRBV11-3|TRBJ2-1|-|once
TGTGCCAGCAGCTTAAAGAGAGGGGGGTACAATGAGCAGTTCTTC
CASSLKRGGYNEQFF
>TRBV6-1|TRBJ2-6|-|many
TGTGCCAGCAGGGGGACGACAAGGGGAAGCTCTGGGGCCAACGTCCTGACTTTC
CASRGTTRGSSGANVLTF
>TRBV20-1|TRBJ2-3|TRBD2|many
TGCAGTGCTAGAGGAAGGACTAGCTCCCCAGATACGCAGTATTTT
CSARGRTSSPDTQYF
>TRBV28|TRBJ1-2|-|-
TGTGCCAGCAGTACTGTCTACTATGGCTACACCTTC
CASSTVYYGYTF
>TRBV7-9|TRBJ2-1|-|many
TGTGCCAGCAGCCGGGACTACAATGAGCAGTTCTTC
CASSRDYNEQFF
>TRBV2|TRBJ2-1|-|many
TGTGCCAGCAGTGAGGTAACAGGAGGTAGCTCCTACAATGAGCAGTTCTTC
CASSEVTGGSSYNEQFF
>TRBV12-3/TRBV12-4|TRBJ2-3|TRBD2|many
TGTGCCAGCAGCTTAGGCGGGGGGGCCGCGGATACGCAGTATTTT
CASSLGGGAADTQYF
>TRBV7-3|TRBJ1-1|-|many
TGTGCCAGCAGCGCGGAACCGAACACTGAAGCTTTCTTT
CASSAEPNTEAFF
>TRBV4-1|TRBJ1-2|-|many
TGCGCCAGCAGCCAAGTTCAAATCCTTCAGCGGACCCGTGGCTACACCTTC
CASSQVQILQRTRGYTF
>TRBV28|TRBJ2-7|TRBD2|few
TGTGCCAGCAGTCCAGGACTAGCGGGGGCCCTCAGACCCTACGAGCAGTACTTC
CASSPGLAGALRPYEQYF
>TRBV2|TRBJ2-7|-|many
TGTGCCAGCAGGTACGGGCCCTACGAGCAGTACTTC
CASRYGPYEQYF
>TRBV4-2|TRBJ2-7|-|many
TGTGCCAGCAGCCAAGATGTCAGGGAGCCCTACGAGCAGTACTTC
CASSQDVREPYEQYF
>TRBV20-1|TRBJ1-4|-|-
TGCAGTGCCCAACAAGGGGGGCAAGAAAAACTGTTTTTT
CSAQQGGQEKLFF
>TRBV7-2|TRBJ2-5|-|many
TGTGCCAGCAGGCCCTACAGGGATCAAGAGACCCAGTACTTC
CASRPYRDQETQYF
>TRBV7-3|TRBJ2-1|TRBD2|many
TGTGCCAGCAGCCCTGGACTAGCCCCGGGCAATGAGCAGTTCTTC
CASSPGLAPGNEQFF
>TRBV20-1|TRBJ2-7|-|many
TGCAGTGCTAGAAAGCAGACGGATACCTACGAGCAGTACTTC
CSARKQTDTYEQYF
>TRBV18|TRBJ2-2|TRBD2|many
TGTGCCAGCTCACCACCCAGCGGGGGACCTAACACCGGGGAGCTGTTTTTT
CASSPPSGGPNTGELFF
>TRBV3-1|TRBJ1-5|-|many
TGTGCCAGCAGCCCCTCAAAGGGGGGGTTCGGCAATCAGCCCCAGCATTTT
CASSPSKGGFGNQPQHF
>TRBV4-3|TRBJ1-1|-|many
TGCGCCAGCAGCCAAGATAACGGGAACACTGAAGCTTTCTTT
CASSQDNGNTEAFF
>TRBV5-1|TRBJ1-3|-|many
TGCGCCAGCAGCTTGGCCGGGACCGCTGGAAACACCATATATTTT
CASSLAGTAGNTIYF
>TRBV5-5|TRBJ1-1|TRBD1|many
TGTGCCAGCAGCTTGGAGCAGGGGGCCCACACTGAAGCTTTCTTT
CASSLEQGAHTEAFF
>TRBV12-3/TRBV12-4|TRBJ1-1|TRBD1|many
TGTGCCGAACTCGGGACAGCGGGGACTGAAGCTTTCTTT
CAELGTAGTEAFF
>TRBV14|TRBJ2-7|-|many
TGTGCCAGCAGCCAAGAGCCGGGAAGCTCCTACGAGCAGTACTTC
CASSQEPGSSYEQYF
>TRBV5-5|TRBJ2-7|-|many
TGTGCCAGCAGCTCGGCGGGTACGTCCTACGAGCAGTACTTC
CASSSAGTSYEQYF
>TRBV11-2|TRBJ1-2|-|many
TGTGCCAGCAGCCGAGACACGAGCGGTGGCTACACCTTC
CASSRDTSGGYTF
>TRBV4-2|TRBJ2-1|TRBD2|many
TGTGCCAGCAGCCAAGAAAGGCTAGCGGGGGTCAATGAGCAGTTCTTC
CASSQERLAGVNEQFF
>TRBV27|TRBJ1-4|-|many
TGTGCCAGCAGTCCCCGCACGAGGAATGAAAAACTGTTTTTT
CASSPRTRNEKLFF
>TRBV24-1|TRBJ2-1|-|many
TGTGCCACCAGTGGCACTAGGGGAGGTGAGCAGTTCTTC
CATSGTRGGEQFF
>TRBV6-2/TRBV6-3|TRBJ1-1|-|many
TGTGCCAGCAGGGGATTGAACACTGAAGCTTTCTTT
CASRGLNTEAFF
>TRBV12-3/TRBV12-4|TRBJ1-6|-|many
TGTGCCAGCAGTCTCAGGGTGAGCTCCTATAATTCACCCCTCCACTTT
CASSLRVSSYNSPLHF
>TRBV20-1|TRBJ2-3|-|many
TGCAGTGCTAGGCGTTCAGGGGCAGATACGCAGTATTTT
CSARRSGADTQYF
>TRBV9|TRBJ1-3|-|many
TGTGCCAGCAGCGTCGTTGGGGGTCACGGAAACACCATATATTTT
CASSVVGGHGNTIYF
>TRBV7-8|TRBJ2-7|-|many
TGTGCCATTTTGGACAGAAACTACGAGCAGTACTTC
CAILDRNYEQYF
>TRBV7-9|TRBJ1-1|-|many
TGTGCCAGCAGCTTCTGGGGTCGCGGTGGGAACACTGAAGCTTTCTTT
CASSFWGRGGNTEAFF
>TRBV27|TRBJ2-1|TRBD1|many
TGTGCCAGCAGTCCAGTCGTAACAGGGGGAAGTGAGCAGTTCTTC
CASSPVVTGGSEQFF
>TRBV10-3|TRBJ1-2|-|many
TGTGCCATCAGTGACGATTCCACCTATGGCTACACCTTC
CAISDDSTYGYTF
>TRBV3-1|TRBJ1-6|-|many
TGTGCCAGCAGCCAAGCCCCGGATTCACCCCTCCACTTT
CASSQAPDSPLHF
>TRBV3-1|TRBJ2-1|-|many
TGTGCCAGCACGACCATCGGCCGTTCCTACAATGAGCAGTTCTTC
CASTTIGRSYNEQFF
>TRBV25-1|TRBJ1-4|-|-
TGTGCCAGCAGCGCTTGGGGAGGGGGTTATGAAAAACTGTTTTTT
CASSAWGGGYEKLFF
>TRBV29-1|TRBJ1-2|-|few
TGCAGCGTTGACGGGCCAGGGGTTGTGGTTGGCTACACCTTC
CSVDGPGVVVGYTF
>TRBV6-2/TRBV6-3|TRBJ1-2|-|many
TGTGCCAGCAGTTATGCCCACACACAGGGCCGGGATGGCTACACCTTC
CASSYAHTQGRDGYTF
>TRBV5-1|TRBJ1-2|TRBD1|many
TGCGCCAGCAGCTTGGAGGGACAGGGGTCCTATGGCTACACCTTC
CASSLEGQGSYGYTF
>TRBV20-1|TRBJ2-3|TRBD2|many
TGCAGTGCTCGGCCCGCTAGCGGGGGGTTAGATACGCAGTATTTT
CSARPASGGLDTQYF
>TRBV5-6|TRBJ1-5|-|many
TGTGCCAGCAGCTTGGTGGGGGATGGCAATCAGCCCCAGCATTTT
CASSLVGDGNQPQHF